A selection of T cell receptor beta chains follows, all from one sample in a study of CD8+ T cells in alopecia areata. The data were produced by immunoSEQ multiplex PCR, yet TCRdb's version contains in-frame clones alone and is incomplete. The table lists about 180,000 clones, approximately 53% of them singletons. This material consisted of CD8+ T cells sorted from blood, taken at week 24, from a patient treated with tofacitinib. The origin of the receptors is a human donor with alopecia areata. The conserved cysteine and the conserved F or W are not part of the CDR3 here. Size is stated for part of the rows, as once, few or many counts, or as a class when the clone is expanded.

>.|9|TRBV27|TRBJ2-7
ASGFPREQY
>few|13|TRBV28|TRBJ2-1
ASSLGLAGRTEQF
>few|11|TRBV4-3|TRBJ2-7
ASSQDRSYEQY
>.|13|TRBV27|TRBJ2-6
ASSLSVAGANVLT
>.|11|TRBV11-2|TRBJ2-7
ASSSGANYEQY
>.|12|TRBV29-1|TRBJ1-1
SAEPTGYEAEAF
>.|13|TRBV4-2|TRBJ2-7
ASSQIAGGRYEQY
>.|11|TRBV19|TRBJ2-2
ATIKTTTGELF
>few|13|TRBV25-1|TRBJ2-7
ASSDRITGSYEQY
>.|10|TRBV30|TRBJ2-5
AWGEWQETQY
>few|10|TRBV7-6|TRBJ2-3
ASATGSDTQY
>.|9|TRBV5-6|TRBJ1-6
ASSSSSPLH
>.|13|TRBV30|TRBJ1-2
AWSVVGRGLDGYT
>few|13|TRBV7-9|TRBJ2-3
ASSLTTSSTDTQY
>.|12|TRBV19|TRBJ2-4
ASTGRDSKNIQY
>.|13|TRBV25-1|TRBJ1-1
ASSESRTGWTEAF
>.|11|TRBV27|TRBJ1-1
ASSVSGNTEAF
>.|12|TRBV7-9|TRBJ2-1
ASARTSGGNEQF
>few|13|TRBV29-1|TRBJ2-7
SVESPGPNLYEQY
>.|11|TRBV13|TRBJ2-3
ASSFPSTDTQY
>.|11|TRBV6-4|TRBJ2-2
ASSDPGTGELF
>few|10|TRBV7-9|TRBJ2-2
ASSPDTGELF
>.|13|TRBV2|TRBJ2-1
ASPLAGAQYNEQF
>.|14|TRBV30|TRBJ1-3
AWSGRARSSGNTIY
>.|11|TRBV6-1|TRBJ2-1
ASSELAYNEQF
>.|12|TRBV9|TRBJ1-1
ASSISGGRTEAF